This TCR beta chain was recorded in a study of T-cell reconstitution after alpha-beta-depleted transplantation in children. Germline V lookup: CDR1 SQVTM, CDR2 ANQGSEA. Losses at the gene ends were 5 bases for V and 8 bases for J; bases not matched to a gene: 8. The CDR3 runs 12 residues. This clonotype was counted ten times or more. Its matching antigen is unknown. Preparation of the TCRbeta library was carried out with unique molecular identifiers. Each CDR3 protein gets one entry after TCRdb re-called the PCR reads with MiXCR. The data contain about 870,000 distinct CDR3 sequences, roughly 15% of them singletons. Study-wide findings and caveats: Alpha-beta T cells about two months after transplant reportedly derived from several hundred expanded graft clones.

The gene calls are TRBV29-1 and TRBJ1-1, with 7 bases matching TRBD1. The specimen comprised PBMCs, mostly from graft donor cells, sampled 360 days after TCRalphabeta/CD19-depleted stem cell transplant. This TCR was sampled from a male patient under 18 who had a stem cell transplant for acute lymphoblastic leukemia, so the T cells may come from the graft donor. The CDR3 loop reads CSVPRGGAEAFF. DNA for the CDR3: TGCAGCGTTCCCAGGGGGGGCGCGGAAGCTTTCTTT. Drawing the rest from reference TRBV29-1 and TRBJ1-1, the complete variable domain is SAVISQKPSRDICQRGTSLTIQCQVDSQVTMMFWYRQQPGQSLTLIATANQGSEATYESGFVIDKFPISRPNLTFSTLTVSNMSPEDSSIYLCSVPRGGAEAFFGQGTRLTVV.